This T cell receptor (beta chain) was retrieved from a study of blood T cell repertoires in COVID-19. For the study at large: Whether acute or convalescent, the COVID-19 samples came from the United States, Italy and Spain. The cDNA or gDNA used as material had been derived from T cells, B-cell-depleted T cells, or PBMCs.

V shed 10 bases and J 2 bases; nucleotides not matched to a gene: 6. The CDR3 is made up of 14 amino acids. Germline CDR1 is ENHRY and CDR2 is SYGVKD. In the study's own analysis: Reference gene primer amplification yielded estimated nucleated cell counts. The assay was immunoSEQ multiplex PCR, and TCRdb's table has in-frame clones only and misses some. The V and J calls and clone size are taken from that table; D and trimming were inferred from the DNA. The table has 130,000 to 150,000 clones, around three quarters seen once. The V call is TRBV10-3, the J call TRBJ1-5; 9 bases are a match to TRBD1. The sample consisted of peripheral blood. The sequence derives from a man aged 55-75 years with acute or convalescent COVID-19. The DNA of the CDR3 is TGTGCCACCAACAGGGGGCAAGGCAATCAGCCCCAGCATTTT. Translation gives CATNRGQGNQPQHF.